The 11 T cell receptor beta chains presented below share a single source sample, sequenced in a study of T cell responses to AZD1222 COVID-19 vaccine. Profiled with immunoSEQ multiplex PCR; TCRdb holds only in-frame clones, not every one. The data show roughly 150,000 clones, around 87% seen once. Source: peripheral blood, taken 28 days after the second AZD1222 dose. These receptors were collected from an adult who received the AZD1222 COVID-19 vaccine.

The chain combines TRBV7-2 with TRBJ1-6; TRBD1 agrees at 10 bases. Trimming took 5 bases from V and 7 from J; bases not matched to a gene: 8. Germline V gene sequence: CDR1 SGHTA, CDR2 FQGNSA. The CDR3 loop spans 16 amino acids. The CDR3 sequence is CASSHQMTGGNSPLHF. CDR3 coding DNA: TGTGCCAGCAGCCACCAAATGACAGGGGGCAATTCACCCCTCCACTTT. The whole variable domain, remainder taken from reference TRBV7-2 and TRBJ1-6, is GAGVSQSPSNKVTEKGKDVELRCDPISGHTALYWYRQSLGQGLEFLIYFQGNSAPDKSGLPSDRFSAERTGGSVSTLTIQRTQQEDSAVYLCASSHQMTGGNSPLHFGNGTRLTVT.

CDR3 amino acids: CASSLVRGNEQFF. CDR3 coding DNA: TGTGCCAGCAGCTTGGTTAGGGGCAATGAGCAGTTCTTC. The chain recombines TRBV7-8 with TRBJ2-1, with a tentative D call TRBD1 (5 bases). In germline, CDR1 is SGHVS, CDR2 FQNEAQ. Trimming cost V 3 bases and J 6 bases, with 9 bases left between them. CDR3 length: 13 residues.

The chain couples TRBV5-1 to TRBJ1-6; no reliable D call. The V end was cut by 2 bases, the J end by 9 bases, with 12 bases between. This CDR3 region has 14 residues. The V gene's germline CDR1 is SGHRS and CDR2 YFSETQ. CDR3 nucleotide sequence: TGCGCCAGCAGCTTTGGGAGAAAAGGTTCACCCCTCCACTTT. It codes for CASSFGRKGSPLHF.

The chain links TRBV11-3 to TRBJ2-1; weak D call: TRBD2 (7 bases). CDR3 length: 14 amino acids. Germline values: CDR1 SGHNT, CDR2 YENEEA. The V end was cut by 5 bases, the J end by 5 bases, with 13 bases between. In DNA form, the CDR3 reads TGTGCCAGCAGCCGGGGGGCGGGAAACAATGAGCAGTTCTTC. Its protein product is CASSRGAGNNEQFF.

V gene TRBV28 combines with J gene TRBJ2-1; 8 bases align to TRBD1. With V trimmed by 5 bases and J by 9 bases, 9 bases remained unmatched. CDR3 length: 14 residues. The germline V gene has CDR1 MDHEN and CDR2 SYDVKM. CDR3: CASSPSDRVGEQFF. CDR3 nucleotide sequence: TGTGCCAGCAGTCCCTCGGACAGGGTGGGTGAGCAGTTCTTC.

This chain uses TRBV5-1 with TRBJ1-1; no clear D gene. Looked up from germline, CDR1 is SGHRS and CDR2 is YFSETQ. The CDR3 extends over 16 amino acids. The V gene lost 0 bases and the J gene lost 8 bases, with 20 bases spanning the gap. This CDR3 reads CASSLEFRTPATEAFF. The CDR3, as DNA: TGCGCCAGCAGCTTGGAGTTCCGGACCCCAGCAACGGAAGCTTTCTTT.

The chain carries TRBV10-3 and TRBJ2-3, with D maybe TRBD2 (6 bases). Between the trimmed V and J ends, which lost 8 bases and 1 base, there was a span of 13 bases. CDR1 ENHRY and CDR2 SYGVKD come from the germline V gene. The CDR3 totals 14 residues. The CDR3 region has the DNA TGTGCCATCTCCGGGACTGGGGGCACAGATACGCAGTATTTT. Translating it yields CAISGTGGTDTQYF.

The sample holds one count of this clone. V usage is TRBV5-4 and J usage is TRBJ2-7, with D perhaps matching TRBD2 (6 bases). This CDR3 comprises 16 residues. The V end was cut by 5 bases, the J end by 3 bases, with 21 bases between. The germline CDR1 and CDR2 sequences are SGHNT and YYREEE (reference sequence). The DNA for the CDR3 is TGTGCCAGCAGTCAATCCGGGACTTATCCAAACTACGAGCAGTACTTC. Translated, it gives CASSQSGTYPNYEQYF. Based on the CDR3 plus reference TRBV5-4 and TRBJ2-7, the full variable domain is ETGVTQSPTHLIKTRGQQVTLRCSSQSGHNTVSWYQQALGQGPQFIFQYYREEENGRGNFPPRFSGLQFPNYSSELNVNALELDDSALYLCASSQSGTYPNYEQYFGPGTRLTVT.

This clone has just a few counts. The chain employs TRBV29-1 and TRBJ2-3; TRBD1 might be the D (5 bases). Germline assignment: CDR1 SQVTM and CDR2 ANQGSEA. CDR3 length equals 14 residues. V lost 6 bases to trimming and J lost 0 bases, with 13 bases between them. CDR3 in DNA: TGCAGCGTCGTTGACAGTTCTAGCACAGATACGCAGTATTTT. It yields the protein CSVVDSSSTDTQYF.

The rearrangement uses TRBV27 and TRBJ2-3; possibly TRBD1 for D (6 bases). Germline V lookup: CDR1 MNHEY, CDR2 SMNVEV (reference sequence). V was clipped by 5 bases and J by 11 bases, with 23 bases between them. This CDR3 comprises 15 residues. CDR3 nucleotides: TGTGCCAGCAGTCTGACCCGGGACAAAGGAAGCGGGCAGTATTTT. Amino acids: CASSLTRDKGSGQYF.

The genes are TRBV6-5 and TRBJ1-1; D is undetermined. CDR1 is MNHEY, CDR2 SVGAGI, per germline. This CDR3 region has 14 residues. V lost 7 bases and J 5 bases, leaving 17 bases between the germline ends. The CDR3 DNA reads as TGTGCCAGCATTAGGACCGGGAGAGGAACTGAAGCTTTCTTT. This translates into CASIRTGRGTEAFF.